This TCR beta chain came from a study of OX40 agonist ivuxolimab in advanced cancers. Study information: Ivuxolimab is a fully human IgG2 antibody that activates OX40 (CD134).

TCRdb's copy holds only in-frame clones and misses some; the assay was immunoSEQ multiplex PCR. Among tens of thousands of clones listed, about 91% were seen once. V was shortened by 6 bases and J by 5 bases, with 14 bases between the two germline ends. This CDR3 comprises 14 residues. Germline assignment: CDR1 ENHRY and CDR2 SYGVKD. Points from the study as a whole: Circulating CD4+ and CD8+ T cells showed clonal expansion by week 6 at 0.1 to 3.0 mg/kg. No antigen was identified for the clonally expanded peripheral T cells.

Worth noting for this clone: The antigen is undetermined.

Autoimmune disease history or systemic immunosuppression led to patient exclusion. This chain joins TRBV10-3 and TRBJ2-1, with a possible D match to TRBD1 (6 bases). The sequence was collected from an adult with an advanced solid tumor such as melanoma, head and neck, liver or kidney cancer. The sequencing used CD4+ or CD8+ T cells sorted from blood, collected in a trial of the OX40 agonist ivuxolimab. The CDR3 nucleotides read TGTGCCATCAGCCCCCCAGGGGTAAACAATGAGCAGTTCTTC. Amino acid sequence: CAISPPGVNNEQFF.